The text below deals with one T cell receptor beta chain. Its antigen is unknown. Germline CDR1 MNHNS, CDR2 SASEGT. The V end was cut by 6 bases, the J end by 3 bases, with 16 bases between. This CDR3 is 15 amino acids long. Using immunoSEQ multiplex PCR, the repertoire was profiled, and TCRdb retains in-frame clones only, with some absent. Among about 200,000 clones, 80% to 90% were seen once, and the ten largest hold 13%. This sample was taken from a study of cytomegalovirus exposure and HLA in healthy donors. Study conclusions and caveats: Subsequent analysis showed first-cohort TCR clusters tending to co-occur in about 110 validation repertoires.

This clonotype originated in a woman in her 30s in good health and CMV-seropositive. The chain joins TRBV6-1 to TRBJ2-3; perhaps TRBD2 as D (5 bases). Input material: PBMCs. CDR3: CASSEPGRGTDTQYF. The CDR3 DNA follows: TGTGCCAGCAGCGAACCGGGCCGCGGGACAGATACGCAGTATTTT.